Sequencing of this T cell receptor (beta chain) was carried out in a study of Graves' ophthalmopathy and Graves' hyperthyroidism. V shed 0 bases and J shed 7 bases, with 7 bases lying between them. This CDR3 has 13 residues. Germline CDR1 SGDLS, CDR2 YYNGEE. Transcripts of RNA were the source for amplifying TCR beta CDR3 regions. HTBI primers were employed in first-round RT-PCR, then a second-round multiplex PCR followed. TCRdb re-called the multiplex PCR reads through MiXCR, storing one row per CDR3 protein. This repertoire shows about 740,000 distinct CDR3 sequences, 40% found once; its top ten account for 44%. Pregnant or lactating patients and those with other autoimmune diseases or uncontrolled infections were excluded.

Sample: peripheral blood. This sequence was found in an adult man with Graves' ophthalmopathy. The chain uses TRBV9 and TRBJ2-2; D not resolved. This CDR3 reads CASSVESVGELFF. Written as DNA, the CDR3 is TGTGCCAGCAGCGTAGAGTCAGTCGGGGAGCTGTTTTTT.